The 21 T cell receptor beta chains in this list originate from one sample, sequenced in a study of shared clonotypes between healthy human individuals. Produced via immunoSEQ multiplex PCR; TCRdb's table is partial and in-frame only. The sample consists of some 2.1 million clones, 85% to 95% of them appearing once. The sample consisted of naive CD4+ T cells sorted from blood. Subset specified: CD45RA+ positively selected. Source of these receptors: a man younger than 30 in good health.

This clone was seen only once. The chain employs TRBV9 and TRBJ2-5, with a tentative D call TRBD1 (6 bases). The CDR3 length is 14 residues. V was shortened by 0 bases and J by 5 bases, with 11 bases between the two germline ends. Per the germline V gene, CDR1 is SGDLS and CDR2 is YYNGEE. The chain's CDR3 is CASSVGGGVETQYF. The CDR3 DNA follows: TGTGCCAGCAGCGTAGGAGGGGGTGTGGAGACCCAGTACTTC.

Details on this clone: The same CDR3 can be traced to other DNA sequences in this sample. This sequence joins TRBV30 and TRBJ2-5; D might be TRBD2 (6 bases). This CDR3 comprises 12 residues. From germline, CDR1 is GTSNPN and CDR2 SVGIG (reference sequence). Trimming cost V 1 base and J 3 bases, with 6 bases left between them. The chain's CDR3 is CAWSGGEETQYF. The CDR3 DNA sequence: TGTGCCTGGAGTGGCGGGGAAGAGACCCAGTACTTC.

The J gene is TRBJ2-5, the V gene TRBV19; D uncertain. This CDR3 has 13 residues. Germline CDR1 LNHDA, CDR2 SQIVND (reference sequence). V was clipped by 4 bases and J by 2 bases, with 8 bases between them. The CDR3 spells CASSTWPQETQYF. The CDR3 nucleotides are TGTGCCAGTAGTACCTGGCCGCAAGAGACCCAGTACTTC.

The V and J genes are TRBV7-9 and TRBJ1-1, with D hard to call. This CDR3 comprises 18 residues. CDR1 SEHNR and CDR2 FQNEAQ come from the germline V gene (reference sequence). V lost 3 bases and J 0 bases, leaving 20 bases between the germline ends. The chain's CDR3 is CASSFPRILTGVNTEAFF. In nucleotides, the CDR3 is TGTGCCAGCAGCTTCCCCCGAATCTTGACGGGAGTGAACACTGAAGCTTTCTTT.

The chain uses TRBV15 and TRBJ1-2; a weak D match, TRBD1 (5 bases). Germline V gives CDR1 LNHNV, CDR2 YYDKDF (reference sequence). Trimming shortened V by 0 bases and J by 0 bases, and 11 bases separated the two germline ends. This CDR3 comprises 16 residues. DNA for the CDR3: TGTGCCACCAGCAGAGACCAGGGCAGGCCTAACTATGGCTACACCTTC. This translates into CATSRDQGRPNYGYTF.

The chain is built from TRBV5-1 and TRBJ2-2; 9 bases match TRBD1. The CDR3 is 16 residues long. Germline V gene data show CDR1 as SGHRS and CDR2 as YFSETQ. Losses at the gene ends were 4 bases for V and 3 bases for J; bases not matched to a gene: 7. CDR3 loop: CASSPRTGADTGELFF. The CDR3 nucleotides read TGCGCCAGCAGCCCGCGGACAGGGGCGGACACCGGGGAGCTGTTTTTT.

Here the CDR3 reads CASSLTGTGIYEQYF. The CDR3 nucleotides are TGTGCCAGCTCACTTACCGGGACAGGGATTTACGAGCAGTACTTC. The chain is built from TRBV18 and TRBJ2-7; 9 bases align to TRBD1. The CDR3 spans 15 residues. Germline V gives CDR1 KGHSH, CDR2 LQKENI. Unmatched junction bases numbered 8, after V lost 4 bases and J lost 4 bases.

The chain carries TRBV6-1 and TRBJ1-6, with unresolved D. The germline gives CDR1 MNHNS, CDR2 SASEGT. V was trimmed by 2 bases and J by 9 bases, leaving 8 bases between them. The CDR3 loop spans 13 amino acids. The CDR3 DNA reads TGTGCCAGCAGTGAAACCGGACCTTCACCCCTCCACTTT. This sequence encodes CASSETGPSPLHF.

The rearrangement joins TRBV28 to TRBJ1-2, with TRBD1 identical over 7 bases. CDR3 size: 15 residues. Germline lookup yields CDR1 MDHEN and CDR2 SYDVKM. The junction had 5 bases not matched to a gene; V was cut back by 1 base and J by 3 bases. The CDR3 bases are TGTGCCAGCAGTTTATCAGACAGGGAACACTATGGCTACACCTTC. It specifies CASSLSDREHYGYTF.

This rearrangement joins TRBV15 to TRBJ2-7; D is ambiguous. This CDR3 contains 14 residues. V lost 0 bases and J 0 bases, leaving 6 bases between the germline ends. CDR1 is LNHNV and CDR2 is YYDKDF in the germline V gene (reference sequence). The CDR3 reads CATSREQLSYEQYF. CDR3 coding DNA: TGTGCCACCAGCAGAGAACAGCTCTCCTACGAGCAGTACTTC.

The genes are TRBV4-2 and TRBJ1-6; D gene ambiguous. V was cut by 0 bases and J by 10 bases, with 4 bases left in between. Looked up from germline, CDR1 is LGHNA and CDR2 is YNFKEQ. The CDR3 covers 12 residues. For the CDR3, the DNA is TGTGCCAGCAGCCAAGACAACTCACCCCTCCACTTT. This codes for CASSQDNSPLHF.

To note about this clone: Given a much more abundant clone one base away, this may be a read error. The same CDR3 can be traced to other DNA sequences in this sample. The CDR3 nucleotides read TGTGCCAGCAGCTTAGGGGCTGGCGCCTACGAGCAGTACTTC. It specifies CASSLGAGAYEQYF. V and J are TRBV11-2 and TRBJ2-7; D gene ambiguous. V was shortened by 1 base and J by 2 bases, with 9 bases between the two germline ends. The CDR3 has 14 amino acids. Germline loops: CDR1 SGHAT, CDR2 FQNNGV.

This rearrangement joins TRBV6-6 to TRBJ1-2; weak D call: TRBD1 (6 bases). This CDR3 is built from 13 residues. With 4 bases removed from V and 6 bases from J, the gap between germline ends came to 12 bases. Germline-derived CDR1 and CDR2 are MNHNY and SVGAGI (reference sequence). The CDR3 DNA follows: TGTGCCAGCAGTTTCTCCGGGACAAATGGCTACACCTTC. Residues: CASSFSGTNGYTF.

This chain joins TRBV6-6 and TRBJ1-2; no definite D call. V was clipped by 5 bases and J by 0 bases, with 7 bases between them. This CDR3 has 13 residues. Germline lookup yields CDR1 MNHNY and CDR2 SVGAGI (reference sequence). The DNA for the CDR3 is TGTGCCAGCAGTGTAATTACTAACTATGGCTACACCTTC. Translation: CASSVITNYGYTF.

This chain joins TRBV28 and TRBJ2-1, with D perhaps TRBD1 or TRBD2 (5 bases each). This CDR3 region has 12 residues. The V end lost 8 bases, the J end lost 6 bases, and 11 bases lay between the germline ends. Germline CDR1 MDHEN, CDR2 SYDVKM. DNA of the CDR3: TGTGCCAGCCCGGGGCCACTCAATGAGCAGTTCTTC. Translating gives CASPGPLNEQFF.

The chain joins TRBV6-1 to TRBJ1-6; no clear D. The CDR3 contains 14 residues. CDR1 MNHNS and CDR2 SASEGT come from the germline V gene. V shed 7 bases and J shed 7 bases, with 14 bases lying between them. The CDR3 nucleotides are TGTGCCAGCATACCTCGATGGGGAAATTCACCCCTCCACTTT. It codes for CASIPRWGNSPLHF.

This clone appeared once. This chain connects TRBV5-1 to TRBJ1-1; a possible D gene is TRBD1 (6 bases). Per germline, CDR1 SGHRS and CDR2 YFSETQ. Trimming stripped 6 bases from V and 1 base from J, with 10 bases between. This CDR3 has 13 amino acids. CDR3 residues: CASNAGANTEAFF. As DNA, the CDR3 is TGCGCCAGCAATGCGGGGGCGAACACTGAAGCTTTCTTT.

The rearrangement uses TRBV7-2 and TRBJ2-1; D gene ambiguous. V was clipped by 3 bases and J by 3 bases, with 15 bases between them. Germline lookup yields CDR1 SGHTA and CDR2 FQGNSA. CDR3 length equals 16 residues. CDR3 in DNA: TGTGCCAGCAGCTTGGCCCGGCGGCAACACTACAATGAGCAGTTCTTC. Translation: CASSLARRQHYNEQFF.

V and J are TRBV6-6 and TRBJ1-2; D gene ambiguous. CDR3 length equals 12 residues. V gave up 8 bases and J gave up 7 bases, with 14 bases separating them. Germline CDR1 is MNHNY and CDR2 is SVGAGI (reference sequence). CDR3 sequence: CASRNAGGGYTF. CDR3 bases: TGTGCCAGCCGGAACGCGGGTGGTGGCTACACCTTC.

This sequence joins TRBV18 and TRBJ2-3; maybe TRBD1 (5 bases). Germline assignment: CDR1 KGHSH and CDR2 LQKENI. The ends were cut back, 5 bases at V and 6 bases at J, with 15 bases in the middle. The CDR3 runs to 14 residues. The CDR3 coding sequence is TGTGCCAGCTCAGCCTCCTGGGGCCGGGATACGCAGTATTTT. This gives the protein CASSASWGRDTQYF. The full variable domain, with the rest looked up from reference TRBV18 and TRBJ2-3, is NAGVMQNPRHLVRRRGQEARLRCSPMKGHSHVYWYRQLPEEGLKFMVYLQKENIIDESGMPKERFSAEFPKEGPSILRIQQVVRGDSAAYFCASSASWGRDTQYFGPGTRLTVL.

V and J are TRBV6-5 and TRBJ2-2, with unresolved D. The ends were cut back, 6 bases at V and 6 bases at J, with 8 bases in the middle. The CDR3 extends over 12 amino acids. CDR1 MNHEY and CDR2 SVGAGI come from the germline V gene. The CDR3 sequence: CASRRPSGELFF. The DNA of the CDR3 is TGTGCCAGCAGGAGACCATCCGGGGAGCTGTTTTTT.